The sequence of this T cell receptor (beta chain) was determined in a study of tumor-infiltrating lymphocytes in oesophageal squamous cell carcinoma. One entry per CDR3 protein results from TCRdb running MiXCR on the PCR reads. The table includes some 6,200 distinct CDR3 sequences, roughly 15% detected once. This clonotype was counted a single time. CDR3 length equals 13 residues. CDR1 and CDR2 (germline): SGHRS, YFSETQ. The receptor's source is a male donor with esophageal squamous cell carcinoma. V usage is TRBV5-1 and J usage is TRBJ1-4, with D hard to call. The J call may be in error: the DNA end matches TRBJ2-2 better. Source material: normal esophageal tissue next to the tumor. CDR3 amino acids: CASSPANTGELFF. CDR3 bases: TGCGCCAGCAGCCCGGCGAACACCGGGGAGCTGTTTTTT.